This T cell receptor (beta chain) was retrieved from a study of cytomegalovirus exposure and HLA in healthy donors. About this clone itself: The antigen is undetermined.

The CDR3 loop spans 14 amino acids. V shed 0 bases and J 3 bases; nucleotides not matched to a gene: 2. The germline V gene encodes CDR1 SGHRS and CDR2 YFSETQ. PCR employed 60 Vbeta and 13 Jbeta primers. Produced via immunoSEQ multiplex PCR; TCRdb's table is partial and in-frame only. The sample holds 100,000 or so clones, around 77% seen once. Whole-study results and caveats: Later, an analysis showed that TCR beta chains associated with HLA were more clonally expanded than others that were equally common. When a later analysis was performed, an Asian-associated ancestry cluster reportedly had fewer N-insertions than the roughly 700-donor mean. Most subjects' HLA-A and HLA-B alleles were reportedly predicted from TCR beta sequences.

The chain joins TRBV5-1 to TRBJ2-5, with 7 bases aligning to TRBD1. Sequenced input: PBMCs. The receptor was derived from a male donor in good health and CMV-seropositive. CDR3 in amino acids: CASSLGQGKETQYF. The CDR3 nucleotides read TGCGCCAGCAGCTTGGGACAGGGTAAAGAGACCCAGTACTTC.